The next 30 T cell receptor beta chains were all read from a single sample in a study of T cell responses to AZD1222 COVID-19 vaccine. Some clones are missing from TCRdb's copy, which holds only in-frame ones; the method was immunoSEQ multiplex PCR. Among 120,000 or so clones, under 85% were seen once, and the ten largest hold over 5.5%. The starting material was peripheral blood, obtained on day 0 of AZD1222 vaccination. These receptors originate from an adult in good health.

This clone was detected only a few times. The rearrangement links TRBV30 to TRBJ1-4; tentative D call: TRBD1 (5 bases). The V end lost 1 base, the J end lost 8 bases, and 14 bases lay between the germline ends. Germline assignment: CDR1 GTSNPN and CDR2 SVGIG (reference sequence). The CDR3 covers 14 residues. CDR3 sequence (DNA): TGTGCCTGGAGTGCATCAGGGATCGGGGAAAAACTGTTTTTT. Encoded protein: CAWSASGIGEKLFF.

The rearrangement joins TRBV5-6 to TRBJ1-2; no clear D gene. V dropped 3 bases and J dropped 4 bases, with 13 bases sitting between them. The CDR3 totals 14 residues. CDR1 is SGHDT, CDR2 YYEEEE, per germline. CDR3 region: CASSYNGPLYGYTF. CDR3 DNA: TGTGCCAGCAGCTATAACGGGCCCCTCTATGGCTACACCTTC.

V gene TRBV6-5 combines with J gene TRBJ1-1, with D tentatively TRBD1 (5 bases). Trimming removed 6 bases at V and 2 bases at J, with 13 bases between. Per germline, CDR1 MNHEY and CDR2 SVGAGI. The CDR3 contains 14 residues. For the CDR3, the DNA is TGTGCCAGCAGCAGGAGGGGCTCTAACACTGAAGCTTTCTTT. Protein product: CASSRRGSNTEAFF.

The chain employs TRBV5-6 and TRBJ2-3; D may be TRBD2 (5 bases). Germline CDR1 reads SGHDT; CDR2 reads YYEEEE. Trimming took off 6 bases at V and 4 bases at J, with 9 bases between the two ends. The length of the CDR3 is 12 residues. The CDR3 protein is CASNGVADTQYF. For the CDR3, the DNA is TGTGCCAGCAACGGGGTGGCAGATACGCAGTATTTT.

The rearrangement joins TRBV27 to TRBJ1-1, with D perhaps TRBD1 (6 bases). V shed 4 bases and J shed 4 bases, with 10 bases lying between them. The CDR3 is 13 residues long. Germline V gene sequence: CDR1 MNHEY, CDR2 SMNVEV (reference sequence). Here the CDR3 reads CASSWRGSTEAFF. The DNA of the CDR3 is TGTGCCAGCAGTTGGAGGGGGTCCACTGAAGCTTTCTTT.

The chain combines TRBV28 with TRBJ1-5, with 9 bases that match TRBD1. The J segment lost 6 bases and the V segment lost 7 bases, leaving 7 bases of the junction unmatched. CDR1 is MDHEN, CDR2 SYDVKM, per germline. The CDR3 is made up of 14 amino acids. The CDR3 reads CASKRGQGIQPQHF. CDR3 bases: TGTGCCAGCAAAAGGGGACAGGGCATTCAGCCCCAGCATTTT.

The rearrangement uses TRBV11-2 and TRBJ1-4; weak D call: TRBD1 (6 bases). Germline V CDR1 and CDR2: SGHAT, FQNNGV. This CDR3 region has 16 residues. Trimming took 6 bases from V and 6 from J, leaving 20 bases between them. For the CDR3, the DNA is TGTGCCAGCAGACCCGGTAGGGGGAAAAAGGATGAAAAACTGTTTTTT. Its protein is CASRPGRGKKDEKLFF.

DNA for the CDR3: TGCGCCAGCAGCTTGCGGACGGGGGGAGACTACGAGCAGTACTTC. It is translated as CASSLRTGGDYEQYF. V and J are TRBV5-1 and TRBJ2-7; 7 nucleotides match TRBD2. The junction had 7 bases not matched to a gene; V was cut back by 1 base and J by 3 bases. The V gene's germline CDR1 is SGHRS and CDR2 YFSETQ. This CDR3 has 15 amino acids.

The CDR3 region has the DNA TGTGCCTGGAGGGGCGTGAATGGCTACACCTTC. This gives the protein CAWRGVNGYTF. V and J are TRBV30 and TRBJ1-2; no reliable D call. CDR1 GTSNPN and CDR2 SVGIG come from the germline V gene (reference sequence). The CDR3 totals 11 residues. Between the trimmed V and J ends, which lost 3 bases and 6 bases, there was a span of 8 bases.

The chain combines TRBV13 with TRBJ1-1; possible D gene TRBD1, 5 bases. The CDR3 is made up of 15 amino acids. The germline V gene encodes CDR1 PRHDT and CDR2 FYEKMQ (reference sequence). The V gene lost 5 bases and the J gene lost 1 base, with 14 bases spanning the gap. CDR3 bases: TGTGCCAGCAGCCCTGGCCGGGGCCGGAACACTGAAGCTTTCTTT. The encoded protein is CASSPGRGRNTEAFF.

The rearrangement uses TRBV7-2 and TRBJ2-7; 8 bases match TRBD2. Germline assignment: CDR1 SGHTA and CDR2 FQGNSA. Losses at the gene ends were 2 bases for V and 0 bases for J; bases not matched to a gene: 9. The CDR3 contains 17 residues. The CDR3 spells CASSLLRTSHSSYEQYF. The CDR3, as DNA: TGTGCCAGCAGCTTATTACGGACTAGCCATTCCTCCTACGAGCAGTACTTC.

The rearrangement uses TRBV3-1 (or the pseudogene TRBV3-2) and TRBJ2-1; 10 nucleotides match TRBD2. Germline CDR1 is LGHDT and CDR2 is YNNKEL (reference sequence). The CDR3 covers 16 residues. V was pared by 0 bases and J by 5 bases, with 4 bases of the junction left unmatched. The CDR3 DNA reads as TGTGCCAGCAGCCAAGATATTAGCGGGGGGCACAATGAGCAGTTCTTC. Encoded protein: CASSQDISGGHNEQFF.

This rearrangement joins TRBV7-9 to TRBJ2-7; D remains unclear. The ends were cut back, 5 bases at V and 3 bases at J, with 14 bases in the middle. Looked up from germline, CDR1 is SEHNR and CDR2 is FQNEAQ (reference sequence). This CDR3 contains 14 residues. The chain's CDR3 is CASSTPGRGYEQYF. For the CDR3, the DNA is TGTGCCAGCAGCACCCCCGGAAGAGGCTACGAGCAGTACTTC.

This clone was observed a few times. The V and J genes are TRBV3-1 (or the pseudogene TRBV3-2) and TRBJ1-4; D gene uncertain. Germline CDR1 is LGHDT and CDR2 is YNNKEL (reference sequence). This CDR3 is built from 15 residues. V was cut by 4 bases and J by 5 bases, with 14 bases left in between. DNA of the CDR3: TGTGCCAGCAGCCGATTAGGGAGAAGAAATGAAAAACTGTTTTTT. It translates to CASSRLGRRNEKLFF.

DNA for the CDR3: TGTGCCAGCAGTTTGTATGGTGGCTACACCTTC. It specifies CASSLYGGYTF. The chain uses TRBV28 and TRBJ1-2, with unresolved D. From germline, CDR1 is MDHEN and CDR2 SYDVKM. Trimming stripped 3 bases from V and 7 bases from J, with 6 bases between. The CDR3 has 11 amino acids.

The chain has TRBV5-1 and TRBJ2-7; 7 nucleotides match TRBD1. Unmatched junction bases numbered 11, after V lost 4 bases and J lost 4 bases. This CDR3 region has 15 residues. Germline V gene data show CDR1 as SGHRS and CDR2 as YFSETQ. In DNA form, the CDR3 reads TGCGCCAGCAGCAAGGAGACAGGGTGGGAGTACGAGCAGTACTTC. Translating gives CASSKETGWEYEQYF. Filled out from reference TRBV5-1 and TRBJ2-7, the complete variable domain reads KAGVTQTPRYLIKTRGQQVTLSCSPISGHRSVSWYQQTPGQGLQFLFEYFSETQRNKGNFPGRFSGRQFSNSRSEMNVSTLELGDSALYLCASSKETGWEYEQYFGPGTRLTVT.

This chain uses TRBV7-9 with TRBJ1-1; possible D gene TRBD1, 5 bases. The CDR3 consists of 14 residues. The germline gives CDR1 SEHNR, CDR2 FQNEAQ (reference sequence). The V and J ends lost 2 bases and 5 bases respectively, with 12 bases between them. Written as DNA, the CDR3 is TGTGCCAGCAGCTTAAGCGGGGCGGGGACTGAAGCTTTCTTT. Amino acids: CASSLSGAGTEAFF.

This clone was detected only a few times. The CDR3 loop is CASSPGGGPAGTDTQYF. CDR3 coding DNA: TGTGCCAGCAGCCCGGGGGGCGGCCCGGCGGGAACAGATACGCAGTATTTT. The chain joins TRBV7-8 to TRBJ2-3, with D perhaps matching TRBD2 (7 bases). The CDR3 is 17 amino acids. V was cut by 5 bases and J by 3 bases, with 21 bases left in between. The V gene's germline CDR1 is SGHVS and CDR2 FQNEAQ.

The V gene is TRBV4-3, the J gene TRBJ2-1; D may be TRBD2 (6 bases). Deletions cut 0 bases from V and 8 bases from J, with 11 bases between. The CDR3 is 14 residues long. Germline loops: CDR1 LGHNA, CDR2 YSLEER. DNA of the CDR3: TGCGCCAGCAGCCAAGAGGGGGAGGAGGATGAGCAGTTCTTC. As protein: CASSQEGEEDEQFF.

This chain connects TRBV20-1 to TRBJ2-3; D gene uncertain. V was clipped by 8 bases and J by 6 bases, with 12 bases between them. The CDR3 contains 11 residues. Germline V lookup: CDR1 DFQATT, CDR2 SNEGSKA (reference sequence). In nucleotides, the CDR3 is TGCAGTACTTGGTCATTGGATACGCAGTATTTT. It codes for CSTWSLDTQYF.

The chain has TRBV4-1 and TRBJ2-5; D possibly corresponds to TRBD2 (6 bases). Trimming shortened V by 0 bases and J by 4 bases, and 18 bases separated the two germline ends. Germline CDR1 MGHRA, CDR2 YSYEKL. The CDR3 is 17 residues long. CDR3 DNA sequence: TGCGCCAGCAGCCAAGATCTTGGGGGGTGGTCCCGAGAGACCCAGTACTTC. The encoded protein is CASSQDLGGWSRETQYF.

The chain employs TRBV4-1 and TRBJ1-1, with D unclear. CDR1 MGHRA and CDR2 YSYEKL come from the germline V gene. The CDR3 spans 12 residues. V lost 8 bases, J lost 0 bases, and 7 bases lay in between. CDR3 residues: CASGTLNTEAFF. The CDR3 DNA reads TGCGCCAGCGGAACGTTGAACACTGAAGCTTTCTTT.

The rearrangement links TRBV7-2 to TRBJ2-3; weak D call: TRBD1 (8 bases). Germline V gene sequence: CDR1 SGHTA, CDR2 FQGNSA. This CDR3 region has 15 residues. The V gene lost 5 bases and the J gene lost 6 bases, with 18 bases spanning the gap. CDR3 nucleotide sequence: TGTGCCAGCAGCCAACAGGGGGGGGGATCGGATACGCAGTATTTT. Translation: CASSQQGGGSDTQYF.

This clone appeared a few times. V and J are TRBV7-2 and TRBJ2-7; 10 bases map to TRBD1. This CDR3 spans 14 amino acids. From germline, CDR1 is SGHTA and CDR2 FQGNSA. Trimming cost V 4 bases and J 3 bases; bases outside gene matches: 3. Here the CDR3 reads CASSWGQGYYEQYF. CDR3 nucleotide sequence: TGTGCCAGCAGCTGGGGACAGGGGTACTACGAGCAGTACTTC.

The J gene is TRBJ2-2, the V gene TRBV4-1; no reliable D call. Germline V gene data show CDR1 as MGHRA and CDR2 as YSYEKL. There are 17 residues in the CDR3. Trimming shortened V by 2 bases and J by 0 bases, and 13 bases separated the two germline ends. CDR3 in DNA: TGCGCCAGCAGCCAAAGGAGCAAGCCGACGAACACCGGGGAGCTGTTTTTT. Protein: CASSQRSKPTNTGELFF.

CDR3 DNA sequence: TGTGCCAGCAGTCCCGAACTTAATCAGCCCCAGCATTTT. Its protein product is CASSPELNQPQHF. The chain combines TRBV5-8 with TRBJ1-5, with no clear D. Germline assignment: CDR1 SGHTS and CDR2 YDEGEE. The CDR3 sequence is 13 residues long. The V and J ends lost 5 bases and 4 bases respectively, with 10 bases between them.

V and J are TRBV19 and TRBJ1-1, with D possibly TRBD1 on 5 matching bases. Trimming cost V 8 bases and J 4 bases, with 14 bases left between them. Germline assignment: CDR1 LNHDA and CDR2 SQIVND (reference sequence). The CDR3 extends over 13 amino acids. CDR3 sequence (DNA): TGTGCCAGTTGGGGGGTTGGTGGCACTGAAGCTTTCTTT. Its translation is CASWGVGGTEAFF.

The chain uses TRBV27 and TRBJ1-2; 7 bases are a match to TRBD1. The CDR3 is made up of 13 amino acids. J gave up 5 bases and V 6 bases, and 6 bases lay outside the gene matches. Germline values: CDR1 MNHEY, CDR2 SMNVEV (reference sequence). This CDR3 is CASRRTGGYGYTF. CDR3 nucleotides: TGTGCCAGCAGAAGGACAGGAGGTTATGGCTACACCTTC.

This chain joins TRBV24-1 and TRBJ2-2; no definite D call. Germline values: CDR1 KGHDR, CDR2 SFDVKD. Deletions cut 4 bases from V and 4 bases from J, with 3 bases between. This CDR3 contains 12 residues. The CDR3 spells CATSERTGELFF. CDR3 bases: TGTGCCACCAGTGAGCGCACCGGGGAGCTGTTTTTT.

V and J are TRBV7-9 and TRBJ1-5; 7 nucleotides align to TRBD1. The length of the CDR3 is 16 residues. Losses at the gene ends were 1 base for V and 5 bases for J; bases not matched to a gene: 8. CDR1 SEHNR and CDR2 FQNEAQ come from the germline V gene (reference sequence). CDR3 in amino acids: CASSLGGGQPDQPQHF. The CDR3 nucleotides read TGTGCCAGCAGCTTAGGGGGGGGACAGCCCGATCAGCCCCAGCATTTT.